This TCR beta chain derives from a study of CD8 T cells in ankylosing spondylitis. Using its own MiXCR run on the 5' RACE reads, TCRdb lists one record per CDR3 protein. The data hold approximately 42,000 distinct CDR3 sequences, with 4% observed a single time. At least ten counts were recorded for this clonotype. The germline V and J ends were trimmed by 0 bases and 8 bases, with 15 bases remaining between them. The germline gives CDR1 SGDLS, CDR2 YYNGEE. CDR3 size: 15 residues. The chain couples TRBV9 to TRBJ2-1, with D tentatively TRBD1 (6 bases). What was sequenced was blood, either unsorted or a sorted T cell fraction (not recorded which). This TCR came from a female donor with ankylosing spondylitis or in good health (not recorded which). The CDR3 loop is CASSVVGTTFDEQFF. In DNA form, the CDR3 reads TGTGCCAGCAGCGTAGTCGGGACAACCTTTGATGAGCAGTTCTTC.